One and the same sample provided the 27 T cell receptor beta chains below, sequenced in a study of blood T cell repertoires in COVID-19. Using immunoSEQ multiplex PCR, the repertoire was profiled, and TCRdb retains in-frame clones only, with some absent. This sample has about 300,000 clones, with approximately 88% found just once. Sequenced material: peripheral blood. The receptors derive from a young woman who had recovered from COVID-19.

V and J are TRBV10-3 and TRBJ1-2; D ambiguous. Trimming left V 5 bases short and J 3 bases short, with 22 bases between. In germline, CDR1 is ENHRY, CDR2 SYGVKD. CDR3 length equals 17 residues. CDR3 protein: CAISPAGSDPTHYGYTF. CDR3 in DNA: TGTGCCATCAGTCCCGCGGGCTCAGACCCAACCCACTATGGCTACACCTTC.

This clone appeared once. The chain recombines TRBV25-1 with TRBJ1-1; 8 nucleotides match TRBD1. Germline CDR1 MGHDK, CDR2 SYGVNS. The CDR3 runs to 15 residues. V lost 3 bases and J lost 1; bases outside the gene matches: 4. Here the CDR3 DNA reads TGTGCCAGCAGTGAGTTCAGGGGGCGGAACACTGAAGCTTTCTTT. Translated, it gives CASSEFRGRNTEAFF.

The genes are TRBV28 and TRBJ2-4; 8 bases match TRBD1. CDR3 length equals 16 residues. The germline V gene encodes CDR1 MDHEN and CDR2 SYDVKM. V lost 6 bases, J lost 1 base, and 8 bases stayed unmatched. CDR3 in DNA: TGTGCCAGCAGCCCCGGACAGGGAAGGGCCAAAAACATTCAGTACTTC. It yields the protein CASSPGQGRAKNIQYF. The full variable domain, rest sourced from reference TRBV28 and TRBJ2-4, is DVKVTQSSRYLVKRTGEKVFLECVQDMDHENMFWYRQDPGLGLRLIYFSYDVKMKEKGDIPEGYSVSREKKERFSLILESASTNQTSMYLCASSPGQGRAKNIQYFGAGTRLSVL.

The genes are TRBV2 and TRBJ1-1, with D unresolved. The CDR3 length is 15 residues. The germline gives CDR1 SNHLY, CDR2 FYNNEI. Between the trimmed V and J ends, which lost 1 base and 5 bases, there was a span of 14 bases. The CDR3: CASSEGTRRGTEAFF. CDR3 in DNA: TGTGCCAGCAGTGAAGGTACGCGAAGAGGAACTGAAGCTTTCTTT.

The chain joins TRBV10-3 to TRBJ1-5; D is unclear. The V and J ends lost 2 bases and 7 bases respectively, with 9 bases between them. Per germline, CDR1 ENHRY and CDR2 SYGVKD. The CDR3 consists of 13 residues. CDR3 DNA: TGTGCCATCAGTGAGGGATCTAGCCAGCCCCAGCATTTT. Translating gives CAISEGSSQPQHF.

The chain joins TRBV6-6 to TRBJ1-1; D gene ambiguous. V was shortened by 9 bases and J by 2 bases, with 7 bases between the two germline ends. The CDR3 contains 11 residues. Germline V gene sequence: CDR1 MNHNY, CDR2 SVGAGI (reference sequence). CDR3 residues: CASTENTEAFF. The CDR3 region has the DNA TGTGCCAGTACAGAAAACACTGAAGCTTTCTTT.

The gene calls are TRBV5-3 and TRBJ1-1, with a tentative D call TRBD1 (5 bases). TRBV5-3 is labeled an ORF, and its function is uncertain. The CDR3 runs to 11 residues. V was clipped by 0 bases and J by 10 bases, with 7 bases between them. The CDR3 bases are TGTGCCAGAAGCTTGGATCAGGGAGCTTTCTTT. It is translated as CARSLDQGAFF.

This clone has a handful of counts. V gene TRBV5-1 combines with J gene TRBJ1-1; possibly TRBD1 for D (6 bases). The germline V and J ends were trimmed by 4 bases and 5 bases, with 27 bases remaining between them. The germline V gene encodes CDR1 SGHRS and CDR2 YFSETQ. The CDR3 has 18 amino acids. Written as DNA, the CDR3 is TGCGCCAGCAGCACGTCGGGTCGCGGGGGGCGTGTTTGGACTGAAGCTTTCTTT. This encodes CASSTSGRGGRVWTEAFF.

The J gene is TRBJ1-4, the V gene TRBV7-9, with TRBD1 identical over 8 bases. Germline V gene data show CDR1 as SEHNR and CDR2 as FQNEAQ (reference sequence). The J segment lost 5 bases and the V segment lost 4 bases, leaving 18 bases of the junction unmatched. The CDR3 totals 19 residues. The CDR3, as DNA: TGTGCCAGCAGCTCAAATAGACAGGGGACGCAGCCGGGGAATGAAAAACTGTTTTTT. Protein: CASSSNRQGTQPGNEKLFF.

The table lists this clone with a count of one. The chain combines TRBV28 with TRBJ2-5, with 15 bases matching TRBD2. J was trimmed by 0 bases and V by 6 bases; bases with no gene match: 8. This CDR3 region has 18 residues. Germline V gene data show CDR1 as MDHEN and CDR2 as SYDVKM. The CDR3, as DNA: TGTGCCAGCAGACACGGACTAGCGGGGGGGCTGTACCAAGAGACCCAGTACTTC. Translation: CASRHGLAGGLYQETQYF.

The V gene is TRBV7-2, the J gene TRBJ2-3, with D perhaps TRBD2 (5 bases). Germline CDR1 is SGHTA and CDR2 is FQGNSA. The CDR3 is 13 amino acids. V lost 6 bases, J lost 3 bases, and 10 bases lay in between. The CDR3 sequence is CASRRGSTDTQYF. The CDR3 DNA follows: TGTGCCAGCAGGAGAGGGTCAACAGATACGCAGTATTTT.

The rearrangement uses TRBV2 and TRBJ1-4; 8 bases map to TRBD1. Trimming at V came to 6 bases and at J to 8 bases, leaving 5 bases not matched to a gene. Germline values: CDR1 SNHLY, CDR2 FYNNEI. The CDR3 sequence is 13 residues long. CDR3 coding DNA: TGTGCCAGCAGACCGACAGGGGACGAAAAACTGTTTTTT. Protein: CASRPTGDEKLFF. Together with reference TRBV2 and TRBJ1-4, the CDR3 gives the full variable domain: EPEVTQTPSHQVTQMGQEVILRCVPISNHLYFYWYRQILGQKVEFLVSFYNNEISEKSEIFDDQFSVERPDGSNFTLKIRSTKLEDSAMYFCASRPTGDEKLFFGSGTQLSVL.

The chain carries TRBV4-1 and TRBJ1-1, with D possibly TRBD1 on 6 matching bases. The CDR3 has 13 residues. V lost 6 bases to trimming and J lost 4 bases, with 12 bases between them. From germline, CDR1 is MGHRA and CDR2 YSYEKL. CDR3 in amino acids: CASSYREGTEAFF. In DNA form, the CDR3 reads TGCGCCAGCAGTTACAGGGAGGGCACTGAAGCTTTCTTT.

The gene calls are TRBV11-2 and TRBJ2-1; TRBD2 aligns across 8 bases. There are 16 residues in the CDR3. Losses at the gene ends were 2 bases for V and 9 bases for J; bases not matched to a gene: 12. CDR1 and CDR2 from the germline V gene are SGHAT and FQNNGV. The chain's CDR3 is CASSLNVASGLGEQFF. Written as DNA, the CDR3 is TGTGCCAGCAGCTTAAACGTAGCTAGCGGGTTAGGTGAGCAGTTCTTC.

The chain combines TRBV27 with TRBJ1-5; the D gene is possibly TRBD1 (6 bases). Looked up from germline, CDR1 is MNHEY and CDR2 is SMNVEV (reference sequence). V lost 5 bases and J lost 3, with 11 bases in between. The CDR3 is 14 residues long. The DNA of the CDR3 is TGTGCCAGCAGTCCTGGACAGCCCAATCAGCCCCAGCATTTT. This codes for CASSPGQPNQPQHF.

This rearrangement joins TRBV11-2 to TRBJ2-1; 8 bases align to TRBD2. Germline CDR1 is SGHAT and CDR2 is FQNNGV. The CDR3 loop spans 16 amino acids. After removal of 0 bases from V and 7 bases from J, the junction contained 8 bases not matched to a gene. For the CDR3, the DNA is TGTGCCAGCAGCTTAGAGGGCCGGGGGGGTTTTAATGAGCAGTTCTTC. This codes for CASSLEGRGGFNEQFF.

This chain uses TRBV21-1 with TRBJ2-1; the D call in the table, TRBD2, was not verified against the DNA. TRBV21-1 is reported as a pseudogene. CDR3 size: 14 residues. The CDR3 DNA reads TGTGCCAGCACCCAGAAGGGAGGTTACAATGAGCAGTTCTTC. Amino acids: CASTQKGGYNEQFF.

CDR3 sequence: CASSLTYGQSEAFF. The DNA for the CDR3 is TGTGCCAGCAGCTTAACCTACGGACAGAGTGAAGCTTTCTTT. V and J are TRBV7-3 and TRBJ1-1; D is perhaps TRBD1 (6 bases). Trimming stripped 0 bases from V and 7 bases from J, with 12 bases between. The CDR3 totals 14 residues. Germline CDR1 is SGHTA and CDR2 is FQGTGA.

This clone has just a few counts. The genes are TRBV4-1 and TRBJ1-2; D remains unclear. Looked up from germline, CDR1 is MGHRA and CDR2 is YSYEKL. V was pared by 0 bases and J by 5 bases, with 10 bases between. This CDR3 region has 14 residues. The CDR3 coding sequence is TGCGCCAGCAGCCAAGATGGCGGGTGGTATGGCTACACCTTC. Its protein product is CASSQDGGWYGYTF.

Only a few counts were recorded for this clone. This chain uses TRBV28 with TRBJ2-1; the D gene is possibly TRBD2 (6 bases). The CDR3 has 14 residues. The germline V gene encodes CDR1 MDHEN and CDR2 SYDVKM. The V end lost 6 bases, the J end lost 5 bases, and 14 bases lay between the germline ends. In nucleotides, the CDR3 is TGTGCCAGCAGGTGGGGGGTCACAAACAATGAGCAGTTCTTC. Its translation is CASRWGVTNNEQFF.

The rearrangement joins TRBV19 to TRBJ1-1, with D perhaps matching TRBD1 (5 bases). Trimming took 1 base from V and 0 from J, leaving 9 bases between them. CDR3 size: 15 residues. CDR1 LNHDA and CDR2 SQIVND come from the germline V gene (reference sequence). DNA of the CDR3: TGTGCCAGTAGTATAGGAAGGGGTTTGAACACTGAAGCTTTCTTT. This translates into CASSIGRGLNTEAFF.

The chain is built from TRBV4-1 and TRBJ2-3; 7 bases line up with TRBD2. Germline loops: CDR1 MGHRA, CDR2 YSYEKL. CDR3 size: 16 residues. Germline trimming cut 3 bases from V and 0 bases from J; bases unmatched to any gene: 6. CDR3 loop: CASSQSSGKSTDTQYF. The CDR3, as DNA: TGCGCCAGCAGCCAGTCTAGCGGAAAAAGCACAGATACGCAGTATTTT.

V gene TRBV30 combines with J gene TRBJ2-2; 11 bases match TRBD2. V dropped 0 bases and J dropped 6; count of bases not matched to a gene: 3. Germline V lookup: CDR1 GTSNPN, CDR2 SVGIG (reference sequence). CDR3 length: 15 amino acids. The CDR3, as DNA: TGTGCCTGGAGTGTTAGCGGGGGGGCTGCCGGGGAGCTGTTTTTT. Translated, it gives CAWSVSGGAAGELFF.

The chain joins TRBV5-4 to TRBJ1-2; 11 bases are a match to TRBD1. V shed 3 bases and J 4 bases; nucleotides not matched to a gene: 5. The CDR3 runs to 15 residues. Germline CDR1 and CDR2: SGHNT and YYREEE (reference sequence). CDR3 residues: CASSSWTGGTYGYTF. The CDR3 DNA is TGTGCCAGCAGCTCGTGGACAGGGGGCACCTATGGCTACACCTTC.

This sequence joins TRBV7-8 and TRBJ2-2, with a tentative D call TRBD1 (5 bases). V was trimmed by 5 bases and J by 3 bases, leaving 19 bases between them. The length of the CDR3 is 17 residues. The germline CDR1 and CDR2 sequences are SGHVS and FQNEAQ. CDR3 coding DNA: TGTGCCAGCAGCCCCCGTTCAAGGGGTCAAGACACCGGGGAGCTGTTTTTT. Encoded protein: CASSPRSRGQDTGELFF.

DNA of the CDR3: TGTGCCAGCAGTTATTGGAGCGACACTGAAGCTTTCTTT. This gives the protein CASSYWSDTEAFF. This rearrangement joins TRBV6-2 or TRBV6-3 to TRBJ1-1; D gene ambiguous. The germline V gene has CDR1 MNHEY and CDR2 SVGEGT. The CDR3 has 13 amino acids. Deletions cut 3 bases from V and 3 bases from J, with 8 bases between.

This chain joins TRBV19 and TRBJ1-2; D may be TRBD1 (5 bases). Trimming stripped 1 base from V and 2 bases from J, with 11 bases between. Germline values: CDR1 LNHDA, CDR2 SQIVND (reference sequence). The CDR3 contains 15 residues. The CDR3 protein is CASSIGGARNYGYTF. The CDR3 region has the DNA TGTGCCAGTAGTATAGGCGGGGCTAGGAACTATGGCTACACCTTC.